A single sample gave rise to the 26 T cell receptor beta chains below, sequenced in a study of Graves' ophthalmopathy and Graves' hyperthyroidism. Amplification targeted the TCR beta CDR3 regions, with RNA transcripts as the source material. First-round RT-PCR employed HTBI primers, with a second-round multiplex PCR after it. MiXCR was run by TCRdb on the multiplex PCR reads, yielding one entry per CDR3 protein. Here the sample spans roughly 400,000 distinct CDR3 sequences, roughly a sixth being singletons. What was sequenced was peripheral blood. Receptors originate from an adult woman with stable Graves' hyperthyroidism.

This clonotype was seen many times. The gene calls are TRBV14 and TRBJ2-5; D gene ambiguous. Germline V gives CDR1 SGHDN, CDR2 FVKESK. This CDR3 is 16 amino acids long. The germline V and J ends were trimmed by 5 bases and 1 base, with 17 bases remaining between them. CDR3 nucleotides: TGTGCCAGCAGCTACAAGATATCACAGACCCAAGAGACCCAGTACTTC. Translating it yields CASSYKISQTQETQYF.

This clonotype was detected ten times or more. The chain combines TRBV5-1 with TRBJ2-2; TRBD1 is a possible D gene (5 bases). Trimming shortened V by 2 bases and J by 6 bases, and 11 bases separated the two germline ends. CDR3 length: 14 amino acids. The V gene's germline CDR1 is SGHRS and CDR2 YFSETQ. The CDR3 here is CASSLIRAPGELFF. The CDR3 nucleotides are TGCGCCAGCAGCTTAATCAGGGCTCCCGGGGAGCTGTTTTTT.

This chain connects TRBV6-1 to TRBJ2-5; 8 nucleotides agree with TRBD1. The germline V gene encodes CDR1 MNHNS and CDR2 SASEGT. The CDR3 has 15 amino acids. V shed 10 bases, J shed 5 bases, and the junction held 15 bases outside the gene matches. The DNA for the CDR3 is TGTGCCACTAAGGGGCAGGGGGCTCAAGGGGAGACCCAGTACTTC. This gives the protein CATKGQGAQGETQYF.

This clonotype was seen many times. V and J are TRBV5-1 and TRBJ2-7; TRBD2 matches 9 bases. From germline, CDR1 is SGHRS and CDR2 YFSETQ. Losses at the gene ends were 0 bases for V and 5 bases for J; bases not matched to a gene: 6. There are 15 residues in the CDR3. The CDR3 nucleotides read TGCGCCAGCAGCTTGGATAGCGGGAGTCGACACGAGCAGTACTTC. Translation gives CASSLDSGSRHEQYF.

This clonotype was picked up a small number of times. The chain combines TRBV3-1 with TRBJ1-1, with a tentative D call TRBD1 (5 bases). V shed 3 bases and J shed 4 bases, with 12 bases lying between them. The length of the CDR3 is 14 residues. In germline, CDR1 is LGHDT, CDR2 YNNKEL (reference sequence). This CDR3 reads CASSQVGRGTEAFF. The CDR3 DNA reads TGTGCCAGCAGCCAGGTGGGGCGTGGCACTGAAGCTTTCTTT.

This clonotype was counted at least ten times. V and J are TRBV6-1 and TRBJ1-1, with D uncertain. The CDR3 length is 14 residues. CDR1 MNHNS and CDR2 SASEGT come from the germline V gene. Trimming cost V 5 bases and J 0 bases, with 10 bases left between them. CDR3 amino acids: CASSRQMMNTEAFF. For the CDR3, the DNA is TGTGCCAGCAGTCGACAAATGATGAACACTGAAGCTTTCTTT.

Many counts were recorded for this clonotype. The chain combines TRBV7-2 with TRBJ2-2; no firm D call. Germline V gene data show CDR1 as SGHTA and CDR2 as FQGNSA. CDR3 size: 15 residues. V gave up 3 bases and J gave up 7 bases, with 15 bases separating them. The CDR3 here is CASSFMRFRGGELFF. CDR3 nucleotide sequence: TGTGCCAGCAGCTTCATGAGGTTCCGTGGCGGGGAGCTGTTTTTT.

At least ten counts were recorded for this clonotype. The rearrangement uses TRBV7-9 and TRBJ2-5; no firm D call. Per germline, CDR1 SEHNR and CDR2 FQNEAQ (reference sequence). Trimming removed 3 bases at V and 1 base at J, with 9 bases between. The CDR3 has 14 amino acids. The CDR3, as DNA: TGTGCCAGCAGCTTCCTCCAACCCCAAGAGACCCAGTACTTC. Amino acids: CASSFLQPQETQYF.

This clonotype was recorded at least ten times. This chain joins TRBV20-1 and TRBJ2-7; TRBD2 matches at 13 bases. The CDR3 is made up of 16 amino acids. The V gene end was trimmed by 6 bases and the J gene end by 7 bases; junction bases not matched to a gene: 15. Germline-derived CDR1 and CDR2 are DFQATT and SNEGSKA (reference sequence). CDR3 sequence reads: CSAMAGLAGARGEQYF. The CDR3 bases are TGCAGTGCCATGGCAGGACTAGCGGGAGCCCGGGGAGAGCAGTACTTC.

This clonotype was counted at least ten times. The chain uses TRBV5-1 and TRBJ1-5; 8 nucleotides align to TRBD1. V dropped 4 bases and J dropped 4; count of bases not matched to a gene: 7. The V gene's germline CDR1 is SGHRS and CDR2 YFSETQ. The CDR3 is made up of 15 amino acids. CDR3 residues: CASSGGTGQNQPQHF. The DNA of the CDR3 is TGCGCCAGCAGCGGAGGGACAGGACAAAATCAGCCCCAGCATTTT.

This clonotype was seen ten or more times. This chain joins TRBV6-5 and TRBJ2-4; possibly TRBD1 for D (6 bases). V was pared by 2 bases and J by 0 bases, with 23 bases between. CDR1 is MNHEY, CDR2 SVGAGI, per germline. The CDR3 totals 20 residues. The CDR3 here is CASSYHRRGPSGEAKNIQYF. The DNA for the CDR3 is TGTGCCAGCAGTTACCATCGACGCGGACCCTCAGGGGAAGCCAAAAACATTCAGTACTTC.

Many counts were recorded for this clonotype. The rearrangement links TRBV20-1 to TRBJ2-7; 8 bases map to TRBD1. The CDR3 is 15 residues long. V gave up 0 bases and J gave up 4 bases; unmatched junction bases: 8. Per the germline V gene, CDR1 is DFQATT and CDR2 is SNEGSKA (reference sequence). CDR3 amino acids: CSARDMARGPYEQYF. The CDR3 DNA reads TGCAGTGCTAGAGATATGGCCAGGGGGCCGTACGAGCAGTACTTC.

Many counts were recorded for this clonotype. The chain recombines TRBV11-2 with TRBJ2-5; weak D call: TRBD1 (6 bases). From germline, CDR1 is SGHAT and CDR2 FQNNGV. Trimming pared 6 bases from V and 5 bases from J, leaving 13 bases between. CDR3 length: 13 amino acids. CDR3 sequence: CASRQTGDETQYF. The CDR3 DNA follows: TGTGCCAGCAGACAGACAGGTGATGAGACCCAGTACTTC.

This sequence joins TRBV28 and TRBJ2-7, with D unclear. The CDR3 length is 17 residues. V lost 5 bases and J 5 bases, leaving 25 bases between the germline ends. Germline-derived CDR1 and CDR2 are MDHEN and SYDVKM. This chain's CDR3 is CASSHDPRFSSAHEQYF. The CDR3 nucleotides read TGTGCCAGCAGTCACGATCCTAGGTTCTCCTCTGCCCACGAGCAGTACTTC.

This clonotype was recorded many times. J is TRBJ1-6 and V is TRBV7-2, with D possibly being TRBD1 (5 bases). Germline CDR1 SGHTA, CDR2 FQGNSA. CDR3 length: 14 residues. V dropped 4 bases and J dropped 8 bases, with 12 bases sitting between them. This CDR3 is CASSSQVDDSPLHF. Written as DNA, the CDR3 is TGTGCCAGCAGCTCACAGGTCGATGATTCACCCCTCCACTTT.

This clonotype was seen repeatedly, ten times or more. The chain recombines TRBV11-2 with TRBJ2-7; TRBD2 matches at 10 bases. Trimming took 6 bases from V and 5 from J; bases not matched to a gene: 4. CDR3 size: 13 residues. Germline values: CDR1 SGHAT, CDR2 FQNNGV. For the CDR3, the DNA is TGTGCCAGCAGTACTCTAGCGGGGGACGAGCAGTACTTC. Translated, it gives CASSTLAGDEQYF.

The chain combines TRBV6-1 with TRBJ2-7; D is perhaps TRBD2 (6 bases). CDR1 is MNHNS, CDR2 SASEGT, per germline. Trimming pared 6 bases from V and 7 bases from J, leaving 19 bases between. The CDR3 covers 14 residues. In nucleotides, the CDR3 is TGTGCCAGCAGGAGTGGAGGGGCCGCGTTGGAGCAGTACTTC. Translating it yields CASRSGGAALEQYF.

A few counts support this clonotype. The chain uses TRBV3-1 and TRBJ2-5, with no clear D. The V gene lost 0 bases and the J gene lost 2 bases, with 13 bases spanning the gap. Germline V gives CDR1 LGHDT, CDR2 YNNKEL (reference sequence). This CDR3 region has 16 residues. The CDR3 region is CASSQDTVGVQETQYF. CDR3 coding DNA: TGTGCCAGCAGCCAAGATACGGTTGGTGTACAAGAGACCCAGTACTTC.

There are a few counts of this clonotype. The chain carries TRBV6-5 and TRBJ1-1, with D unresolved. Germline V CDR1 and CDR2: MNHEY, SVGAGI. V was shortened by 2 bases and J by 1 base, with 8 bases between the two germline ends. CDR3 length: 14 residues. The CDR3 nucleotides read TGTGCCAGCAGTTACGCCACAGCGAACACTGAAGCTTTCTTT. Its translation: CASSYATANTEAFF.

Ten or more counts support this clonotype. The chain is built from TRBV29-1 and TRBJ2-5; no clear D. The CDR3 length is 12 residues. Trimming removed 4 bases from V and 5 bases from J, with 11 bases in between. Germline values: CDR1 SQVTM, CDR2 ANQGSEA. The CDR3 loop reads CSVVGKGETQYF. The CDR3 DNA sequence: TGCAGCGTTGTAGGGAAGGGTGAGACCCAGTACTTC.

This clonotype was recorded at least ten times. The V call is TRBV20-1, the J call TRBJ1-5; D perhaps matches TRBD1 (6 bases). The CDR3 runs to 15 residues. Germline V gene lookup returns CDR1 DFQATT and CDR2 SNEGSKA (reference sequence). The V and J ends lost 1 base and 1 base respectively, with 11 bases between them. CDR3 sequence reads: CSARVQGRSNQPQHF. CDR3 in DNA: TGCAGTGCTAGAGTACAGGGACGAAGCAATCAGCCCCAGCATTTT.

This clonotype was counted many times. The CDR3 reads CASGLSTENTEAFF. CDR3 nucleotides: TGTGCTAGTGGTTTGTCGACGGAGAACACTGAAGCTTTCTTT. The chain uses TRBV12-5 and TRBJ1-1; D is ambiguous. V lost 2 bases and J 1 base, leaving 8 bases between the germline ends. The CDR3 has 14 amino acids. Germline-derived CDR1 and CDR2 are LGHNT and FRNRAP. Full variable domain (missing parts from reference TRBV12-5 and TRBJ1-1): DARVTQTPRHKVTEMGQEVTMRCQPILGHNTVFWYRQTMMQGLELLAYFRNRAPLDDSGMPKDRFSAEMPDATLATLKIQPSEPRDSAVYFCASGLSTENTEAFFGQGTRLTVV.

The V and J genes are TRBV19 and TRBJ2-7, with D uncertain. This CDR3 has 12 amino acids. Trimming removed 10 bases at V and 4 bases at J, with 14 bases between. Germline V gene lookup returns CDR1 LNHDA and CDR2 SQIVND (reference sequence). CDR3 in DNA: TGTGCCACAAGTCCAGGAGTTTACGAGCAGTACTTC. It translates to CATSPGVYEQYF.

In its sample, this clonotype was seen many times. This sequence joins TRBV20-1 and TRBJ2-2, with TRBD1 matching 8 bases. J gave up 1 base and V 4 bases, and 2 bases lay outside the gene matches. Germline V CDR1 and CDR2: DFQATT, SNEGSKA (reference sequence). The CDR3 extends over 14 amino acids. CDR3 nucleotide sequence: TGCAGTGCTATGACAGGGGAGAACACCGGGGAGCTGTTTTTT. Translated: CSAMTGENTGELFF.

The table lists this clonotype with many counts. This rearrangement joins TRBV27 to TRBJ2-2; 8 nucleotides match TRBD1. The CDR3 is 15 residues long. Germline values: CDR1 MNHEY, CDR2 SMNVEV (reference sequence). V shed 6 bases and J 0 bases; nucleotides not matched to a gene: 3. The chain's CDR3 is CASRPTGANTGELFF. The CDR3, as DNA: TGTGCCAGCAGACCGACAGGGGCGAACACCGGGGAGCTGTTTTTT.

This clonotype was picked up a small number of times. J is TRBJ1-1 and V is TRBV6-1; D is perhaps TRBD1 (6 bases). The V gene's germline CDR1 is MNHNS and CDR2 SASEGT. The germline V and J ends were trimmed by 6 bases and 4 bases, with 18 bases remaining between them. The CDR3 runs to 15 residues. The DNA for the CDR3 is TGTGCCAGCAGCAATGGCCCGGGAGGGGGCACTGAAGCTTTCTTT. Protein sequence: CASSNGPGGGTEAFF.